Listed here are 6 T cell receptor beta chains from one sample, sequenced in a study of Graves' ophthalmopathy and Graves' hyperthyroidism. Amplification of TCR beta CDR3 regions used RNA transcripts. First-round RT-PCR relied on HTBI primers, and a second-round multiplex PCR came next. TCRdb itself ran the multiplex PCR reads through MiXCR, one entry per CDR3 protein. The sample has roughly 480,000 distinct CDR3 sequences; roughly 14% are singletons. The sample consisted of blood. All receptors come from a woman in her twenties or thirties with Graves' ophthalmopathy.

The chain carries TRBV9 and TRBJ2-2; 9 bases are shared with TRBD2. J lost 4 bases, V lost 0 bases, and 7 bases had no gene match. The length of the CDR3 is 17 residues. Germline CDR1 and CDR2: SGDLS and YYNGEE. This CDR3 is CASSVVAGGPITGELFF. The CDR3 nucleotides are TGTGCCAGCAGCGTAGTGGCGGGAGGGCCTATCACCGGGGAGCTGTTTTTT.

This clonotype was detected many times. The chain has TRBV10-3 and TRBJ2-7; 13 nucleotides agree with TRBD2. Germline CDR1 is ENHRY and CDR2 is SYGVKD. Unmatched junction bases numbered 8, after V lost 6 bases and J lost 6 bases. This CDR3 contains 15 residues. In DNA form, the CDR3 reads TGTGCCATCAGAGCGGGACTAGCGGGACTAGGCGAGCAGTACTTC. Amino acid sequence: CAIRAGLAGLGEQYF.

This clonotype was seen at least ten times. The chain couples TRBV6-2 or TRBV6-3 to TRBJ2-6, with D maybe TRBD1 (5 bases). Germline loops: CDR1 MNHEY, CDR2 SVGEGT. V lost 5 bases to trimming and J lost 0 bases, with 17 bases between them. The CDR3 loop spans 18 amino acids. The chain's CDR3 is CASSLIRAESSGANVLTF. The DNA for the CDR3 is TGTGCCAGCAGTCTTATCAGGGCCGAGAGCTCTGGGGCCAACGTCCTGACTTTC.

Details on this clonotype: In this CDR3 the conserved last residue, phenylalanine or tryptophan, is missing, so a read error is likely. V is TRBV4-1 and J is TRBJ1-2; D ambiguous. Per the germline V gene, CDR1 is MGHRA and CDR2 is YSYEKL. The CDR3 sequence is 13 residues long. The CDR3: CASSQGTLYGYTY. CDR3 DNA: TGCGCCAGCAGTCAAGGCACCCTCTATGGCTACACCTAC.

This clonotype came up many times. The J gene is TRBJ1-1, the V gene TRBV5-1; a possible D gene is TRBD1 (6 bases). Germline lookup yields CDR1 SGHRS and CDR2 YFSETQ. Trimming shortened V by 8 bases and J by 4 bases, and 21 bases separated the two germline ends. The CDR3 has 15 residues. The CDR3 coding sequence is TGCGCCAGGACCTCGAAGGAGGGGGTAGGCACTGAAGCTTTCTTT. This translates into CARTSKEGVGTEAFF.

This clonotype was observed at least ten times. The rearrangement joins TRBV12-3 or TRBV12-4 to TRBJ1-5, with D unresolved. This CDR3 is 13 amino acids long. V lost 5 bases, J lost 3 bases, and 8 bases lay in between. This chain's CDR3 is CASSGNNNQPQHF. The CDR3 region has the DNA TGTGCCAGCAGTGGCAACAACAATCAGCCCCAGCATTTT.